A single sample is the source of the 27 T cell receptor beta chains below, sequenced in a study of OX40 agonist ivuxolimab in advanced cancers. Produced via immunoSEQ multiplex PCR; TCRdb's table is partial and in-frame only. The sample has about 77,000 clones, about 93% seen once. The material sequenced was CD4+ or CD8+ T cells sorted from blood, taken in a trial of the OX40 agonist ivuxolimab. Receptors originate from an adult with an advanced solid tumor such as melanoma, head and neck, liver or kidney cancer.

The gene calls are TRBV2 and TRBJ2-1; no reliable D call. Germline values: CDR1 SNHLY, CDR2 FYNNEI. The CDR3 is 16 residues long. V was clipped by 1 base and J by 0 bases, with 10 bases between them. The CDR3 nucleotides are TGTGCCAGCAGTGAAGTGGGCGTGAGCTCCTACAATGAGCAGTTCTTC. This gives the protein CASSEVGVSSYNEQFF.

This clone was seen a single time. This rearrangement joins TRBV27 to TRBJ2-5; no firm D call. Germline loops: CDR1 MNHEY, CDR2 SMNVEV (reference sequence). The CDR3 is 14 amino acids. The ends were cut back, 1 base at V and 5 bases at J, with 11 bases in the middle. The CDR3 DNA reads as TGTGCCAGCAGTTTATTAGAGCGTCGGGAGACCCAGTACTTC. This codes for CASSLLERRETQYF.

This sequence joins TRBV21-1 and TRBJ2-1. TRBV21-1 is tagged as a pseudogene. This CDR3 region has 16 residues. The CDR3 DNA follows: TGTGCCAGCAGCAAAAGGGCGGTGAACACAGTCTATGAGCAGTTCTTC. Protein product: CASSKRAVNTVYEQFF.

The rearrangement links TRBV18 to TRBJ2-7; D is undetermined. CDR1 is KGHSH and CDR2 is LQKENI in the germline V gene. CDR3 length equals 11 residues. V was clipped by 3 bases and J by 6 bases, with 6 bases between them. CDR3 amino acids: CASSPNGEQYF. The CDR3 region has the DNA TGTGCCAGCTCACCCAACGGCGAGCAGTACTTC.

The gene calls are TRBV4-3 and TRBJ1-2; no clear D gene. V lost 4 bases, J lost 0 bases, and 12 bases lay in between. This CDR3 is built from 15 residues. The germline V gene has CDR1 LGHNA and CDR2 YSLEER. The CDR3 coding sequence is TGCGCCAGCAGCCCCGGAGCCCCGTCTAACTATGGCTACACCTTC. Protein sequence: CASSPGAPSNYGYTF.

The chain is built from TRBV27 and TRBJ2-1; TRBD1 might be the D (6 bases). V was trimmed by 2 bases and J by 3 bases, leaving 11 bases between them. Germline values: CDR1 MNHEY, CDR2 SMNVEV (reference sequence). CDR3 length equals 15 residues. The CDR3 region is CASSLGQTYYNEQFF. The CDR3 DNA sequence: TGTGCCAGCAGTTTAGGACAGACTTACTACAATGAGCAGTTCTTC.

J is TRBJ2-7 and V is TRBV27; TRBD1 might be the D (6 bases). CDR1 is MNHEY and CDR2 is SMNVEV in the germline V gene (reference sequence). The CDR3 runs to 15 residues. The germline V and J ends were trimmed by 3 bases and 2 bases, with 14 bases remaining between them. The CDR3 here is CASSLTPDSPYEQYF. The CDR3 nucleotides are TGTGCCAGCAGTTTGACCCCGGACAGTCCCTACGAGCAGTACTTC.

The V call is TRBV29-1, the J call TRBJ2-2; tentatively, D is TRBD1 (5 bases). CDR1 SQVTM and CDR2 ANQGSEA come from the germline V gene. Trimming removed 8 bases at V and 6 bases at J, with 10 bases between. The CDR3 runs 11 residues. CDR3 protein: CSSRVAGELFF. As DNA, the CDR3 is TGCAGCAGCAGGGTGGCCGGGGAGCTGTTTTTT.

V gene TRBV5-5 combines with J gene TRBJ2-7; 7 positions match TRBD1. Germline V gives CDR1 SGHKS, CDR2 YYEKEE (reference sequence). Trimming removed 6 bases from V and 3 bases from J; junction bases left unmatched: 12. The CDR3 spans 15 residues. The CDR3 sequence is CASIPDPGQSYEQYF. For the CDR3, the DNA is TGTGCCAGCATCCCTGACCCGGGACAGAGCTACGAGCAGTACTTC.

The J gene is TRBJ1-4, the V gene TRBV7-7, with 12 bases aligning to TRBD1. This CDR3 is 15 amino acids long. V was clipped by 5 bases and J by 8 bases; unmatched bases: 6. Germline V lookup: CDR1 SSHAT, CDR2 FNYEAQ (reference sequence). The chain's CDR3 is CASSAGQGAGEKLFF. CDR3 bases: TGTGCCAGCAGCGCGGGACAGGGGGCAGGAGAAAAACTGTTTTTT.

The chain employs TRBV27 and TRBJ2-7; D might be TRBD1 or TRBD2, each matching 5 bases. Germline CDR1 MNHEY, CDR2 SMNVEV (reference sequence). This CDR3 is 14 amino acids long. Deletions cut 4 bases from V and 7 bases from J, with 17 bases between. CDR3 nucleotides: TGTGCCAGCAGTTGGATCCCAGGGCCGGGGGAGCAGTACTTC. This codes for CASSWIPGPGEQYF.

The chain uses TRBV27 and TRBJ2-7, with D possibly matching TRBD2 (6 bases). The CDR3 consists of 15 residues. Germline V gene sequence: CDR1 MNHEY, CDR2 SMNVEV (reference sequence). Between the trimmed V and J ends, which lost 1 base and 3 bases, there was a span of 13 bases. The CDR3 protein is CASSLWGRRGYEQYF. In DNA, the CDR3 is TGTGCCAGCAGTTTATGGGGACGGAGGGGCTACGAGCAGTACTTC.

The J gene is TRBJ2-7, the V gene TRBV4-2; 11 positions match TRBD2. The germline CDR1 and CDR2 sequences are LGHNA and YNFKEQ. The V and J ends lost 4 bases and 0 bases, in that order; junction bases with no gene match: 11. The CDR3 is 18 amino acids. The CDR3 DNA sequence: TGTGCCAGCAGCCCACAGGGTAGCGGGAGGGATTCCTCCTACGAGCAGTACTTC. Its translation is CASSPQGSGRDSSYEQYF.

J is TRBJ1-1 and V is TRBV27, with D hard to call. This CDR3 comprises 13 residues. The germline V gene encodes CDR1 MNHEY and CDR2 SMNVEV (reference sequence). Trimming pared 3 bases from V and 5 bases from J, leaving 10 bases between. The CDR3 is CASSFSGWTEAFF. CDR3 DNA sequence: TGTGCCAGCAGTTTTTCTGGGTGGACTGAAGCTTTCTTT.

The rearrangement joins TRBV5-1 to TRBJ1-5, with a tentative D call TRBD1 (6 bases). CDR3 length: 15 residues. Germline V gives CDR1 SGHRS, CDR2 YFSETQ. Trimming pared 1 base from V and 4 bases from J, leaving 12 bases between. The CDR3 DNA sequence: TGCGCCAGCAGCTTGTCGGGGGCTGGGAATCAGCCCCAGCATTTT. Protein: CASSLSGAGNQPQHF.

The rearrangement joins TRBV9 to TRBJ2-2; D may be TRBD1 (6 bases). V lost 2 bases, J lost 2 bases, and 10 bases lay in between. Looked up from germline, CDR1 is SGDLS and CDR2 is YYNGEE. The CDR3 covers 15 residues. The CDR3 region is CASSVRDTNTGELFF. The CDR3 region has the DNA TGTGCCAGCAGCGTCCGGGACACCAACACCGGGGAGCTGTTTTTT.

This chain connects TRBV5-5 to TRBJ1-5, with a possible D match to TRBD1 (5 bases). V was clipped by 0 bases and J by 0 bases, with 10 bases between them. The CDR3 runs 16 residues. CDR1 and CDR2 from the germline V gene are SGHKS and YYEKEE (reference sequence). CDR3 loop: CASSLAGLYSNQPQHF. As DNA, the CDR3 is TGTGCCAGCAGCTTGGCAGGGTTATATAGCAATCAGCCCCAGCATTTT.

V and J are TRBV27 and TRBJ2-3; the match to TRBD2 covers 10 bases. The CDR3 has 16 residues. From germline, CDR1 is MNHEY and CDR2 SMNVEV (reference sequence). Trimming at V came to 2 bases and at J to 6 bases, leaving 8 bases not matched to a gene. CDR3 nucleotide sequence: TGTGCCAGCAGTTTAGATCTAGCGGGGGCAATGGATACGCAGTATTTT. Translated, it gives CASSLDLAGAMDTQYF.

V gene TRBV27 combines with J gene TRBJ2-7, with a possible D match to TRBD2 (6 bases). The V end was cut by 3 bases, the J end by 3 bases, with 15 bases between. Germline loops: CDR1 MNHEY, CDR2 SMNVEV (reference sequence). CDR3 length: 15 residues. CDR3 amino acids: CASSFSGGEIYEQYF. For the CDR3, the DNA is TGTGCCAGCAGTTTTTCCGGGGGAGAGATCTACGAGCAGTACTTC.

This chain links TRBV7-8 with TRBJ1-3, with 8 positions matching TRBD1. Germline V CDR1 and CDR2: SGHVS, FQNEAQ. The CDR3 has 19 amino acids. The junction had 10 bases not matched to a gene; V was cut back by 0 bases and J by 0 bases. As DNA, the CDR3 is TGTGCCAGCAGCTTAGCCCCGGGACAGGCGACCTTCTCTGGAAACACCATATATTTT. It encodes CASSLAPGQATFSGNTIYF. Supplemented by reference TRBV7-8 and TRBJ1-3, the full variable domain reads GAGVSQSPRYKVAKRGQDVALRCDPISGHVSLFWYQQALGQGPEFLTYFQNEAQLDKSGLPSDRFFAERPEGSVSTLKIQRTQQEDSAVYLCASSLAPGQATFSGNTIYFGEGSWLTVV.

The V gene is TRBV28, the J gene TRBJ1-2; D is perhaps TRBD1 (6 bases). Trimming removed 5 bases at V and 5 bases at J, with 15 bases between. Looked up from germline, CDR1 is MDHEN and CDR2 is SYDVKM. This CDR3 comprises 14 residues. DNA for the CDR3: TGTGCCAGCAGTCTTAGGGGACAATTGTATGGCTACACCTTC. Amino acids: CASSLRGQLYGYTF.

The chain links TRBV19 to TRBJ2-5; no firm D call. This CDR3 comprises 16 residues. CDR1 is LNHDA and CDR2 is SQIVND in the germline V gene (reference sequence). V shed 4 bases and J shed 1 base, with 16 bases lying between them. As DNA, the CDR3 is TGTGCCAGTAGTAGGTCGAGGACCGTCACCCAAGAGACCCAGTACTTC. Translating it yields CASSRSRTVTQETQYF.

The V call is TRBV10-3, the J call TRBJ2-7; TRBD1 or TRBD2 may be the D gene (5 bases each). Trimming stripped 6 bases from V and 0 bases from J, with 9 bases between. Germline CDR1 is ENHRY and CDR2 is SYGVKD. The CDR3 has 13 amino acids. CDR3 bases: TGTGCCATCAGATCCGGGGCCTCCTACGAGCAGTACTTC. It specifies CAIRSGASYEQYF.

This chain connects TRBV6-5 to TRBJ1-5, with D possibly TRBD1 on 5 matching bases. This CDR3 contains 14 residues. Germline CDR1 and CDR2: MNHEY and SVGAGI. Between the trimmed V and J ends, which lost 2 bases and 3 bases, there was a span of 8 bases. The CDR3 sequence: CASSYEGNNQPQHF. DNA of the CDR3: TGTGCCAGCAGTTACGAGGGGAACAATCAGCCCCAGCATTTT.

The chain is built from TRBV5-5 and TRBJ2-7, with a possible D match to TRBD1 (5 bases). V was trimmed by 0 bases and J by 6 bases, leaving 10 bases between them. The CDR3 runs to 13 residues. The germline V gene has CDR1 SGHKS and CDR2 YYEKEE (reference sequence). The DNA of the CDR3 is TGTGCCAGCAGCTTGGCCTCAGGGCTCGAGCAGTACTTC. Residues: CASSLASGLEQYF.

This chain uses TRBV9 with TRBJ2-3; maybe TRBD2 (6 bases). The V gene lost 10 bases and the J gene lost 6 bases, with 24 bases spanning the gap. Germline assignment: CDR1 SGDLS and CDR2 YYNGEE. The CDR3 length is 15 residues. The CDR3 protein is CASSRYPGLADTQYF. The CDR3 region has the DNA TGTGCCTCCAGTCGGTATCCGGGACTCGCGGATACGCAGTATTTT.

The chain carries TRBV19 and TRBJ1-1; 7 bases are a match to TRBD1. Germline V gene sequence: CDR1 LNHDA, CDR2 SQIVND (reference sequence). The CDR3 consists of 11 residues. Losses at the gene ends were 11 bases for V and 5 bases for J; bases not matched to a gene: 5. The CDR3 sequence is CAPPGGTEAFF. The CDR3, as DNA: TGTGCCCCCCCAGGGGGTACTGAAGCTTTCTTT.